The next 16 T cell receptor beta chains were all read from a single sample in a study of T cell repertoires in aging, cancer and after chemotherapy. Multiplex touch-down PCR with TRB-A/B primers amplified rearranged V-D-J TRB sequences. TCRdb called the multiplex PCR reads again in MiXCR, with one record for every CDR3 protein. The data show roughly 1,700 distinct CDR3 sequences, roughly 16% seen once. Amplification of TCR beta used genomic DNA extracted from peripheral blood. Input material: blood. The receptors here all came from a human donor with a solid tumor.

In its sample, this clonotype ranks as large. The chain uses TRBV6-6 and TRBJ2-7; D is unclear. Germline V CDR1 and CDR2: MNHNY, SVGAGI (reference sequence). The V gene lost 2 bases and the J gene lost 5 bases, with 10 bases spanning the gap. This CDR3 spans 13 amino acids. In nucleotides, the CDR3 is TGTGCCAGCAGTTACCCGCGCCGGGACGAGCAGTACTTC. It is translated as CASSYPRRDEQYF.

Relative to its sample, this clonotype is large. Here the CDR3 reads CAWSVSSGNTIYF. The CDR3 DNA sequence: TGTGCCTGGTCCGTAAGCTCTGGAAACACCATATATTTT. This chain links TRBV30 with TRBJ1-3; D is unresolved. The V end was cut by 5 bases, the J end by 0 bases, with 8 bases between. The CDR3 has 13 residues. CDR1 GTSNPN and CDR2 SVGIG come from the germline V gene (reference sequence). The full variable domain, rest sourced from reference TRBV30 and TRBJ1-3, is SQTIHQWPATLVQPVGSPLSLECTVEGTSNPNLYWYRQAAGRGLQLLFYSVGIGQISSEVPQNLSASRPQDRQFILSSKKLLLSDSGFYLCAWSVSSGNTIYFGEGSWLTVV.

This clonotype has a handful of counts. This rearrangement joins TRBV6-5 to TRBJ2-2; D is uncertain. Germline-derived CDR1 and CDR2 are MNHEY and SVGAGI. The CDR3 contains 10 residues. Trimming removed 6 bases from V and 6 bases from J, with 2 bases in between. CDR3: CASSPGELFF. The DNA of the CDR3 is TGTGCCAGCAGCCCCGGGGAGCTGTTTTTT.

J is TRBJ2-1 and V is TRBV20-1, with TRBD2 matching over 8 bases. V shed 5 bases and J 3 bases; nucleotides not matched to a gene: 9. Germline-derived CDR1 and CDR2 are DFQATT and SNEGSKA (reference sequence). The CDR3 totals 15 residues. CDR3 sequence: CSARKLAANYNEQFF. In nucleotides, the CDR3 is TGCAGTGCTCGAAAACTAGCGGCGAACTACAATGAGCAGTTCTTC.

This clonotype is classed as medium-sized. The rearrangement uses TRBV19 and TRBJ2-1, with TRBD2 as a possible D gene (6 bases). The V gene's germline CDR1 is LNHDA and CDR2 SQIVND (reference sequence). V dropped 6 bases and J dropped 6 bases, with 15 bases sitting between them. There are 14 residues in the CDR3. The CDR3 sequence: CASSGRSGFNEQFF. The CDR3 DNA reads as TGTGCCAGTAGCGGGAGAAGCGGTTTCAATGAGCAGTTCTTC.

For this clonotype: This clone may be a read error of a much larger clone one base away. The V and J genes are TRBV11-2 and TRBJ2-1, with D maybe TRBD2 (6 bases). Germline lookup yields CDR1 SGHAT and CDR2 FQNNGV. V lost 6 bases, J lost 9 bases, and 21 bases lay in between. The CDR3 loop spans 15 amino acids. CDR3 residues: CASRLADRGVIEQFF. CDR3 sequence (DNA): TGTGCCAGCAGGCTGGCGGACCGCGGGGTTATTGAGCAGTTCTTC.

The genes are TRBV10-1 and TRBJ1-1; D is uncertain. Deletions cut 8 bases from V and 0 bases from J, with 10 bases between. The CDR3 extends over 13 amino acids. From germline, CDR1 is WNHNN and CDR2 SYGVQD (reference sequence). The CDR3 loop is CASEDYLNTEAFF. CDR3 in DNA: TGCGCCAGCGAGGACTATTTGAACACTGAAGCTTTCTTT.

In its sample, this clonotype is medium-sized. CDR3 amino acids: CASSQDPSGGRRETQYF. For the CDR3, the DNA is TGCGCCAGCAGCCAAGATCCTAGCGGGGGACGGAGGGAGACCCAGTACTTC. The chain links TRBV4-3 to TRBJ2-5, with 10 bases lining up with TRBD2. Germline CDR1 reads LGHNA; CDR2 reads YSLEER. The CDR3 sequence is 17 residues long. Trimming cost V 0 bases and J 5 bases; bases outside gene matches: 9.

This clonotype is medium-sized in the sample. For the CDR3, the DNA is TGTGCCTGGGCAGGGGTGGAGAATGAAAAACTGTTTTTT. Its translation: CAWAGVENEKLFF. The V and J genes are TRBV30 and TRBJ1-4; possible D gene TRBD1, 6 bases. V lost 5 bases and J 5 bases, leaving 12 bases between the germline ends. Germline CDR1 and CDR2: GTSNPN and SVGIG (reference sequence). The CDR3 contains 13 residues.

To note about this clonotype: Germline and junction disagree at one end, which may indicate a read error. The chain uses TRBV6-5 and TRBJ2-1; weak D call: TRBD2 (6 bases). The CDR3 consists of 15 residues. Looked up from germline, CDR1 is MNHEY and CDR2 is SVGAGI. The CDR3 region is CASSEGLAPNNEQFF. CDR3 sequence (DNA): TGCGCCAGCAGTGAAGGGCTAGCGCCGAACAATGAGCAGTTCTTC.

The rearrangement links TRBV19 to TRBJ1-2, with TRBD1 as a possible D gene (6 bases). The V end was cut by 4 bases, the J end by 6 bases, with 12 bases between. Germline V gene sequence: CDR1 LNHDA, CDR2 SQIVND (reference sequence). The CDR3 runs 13 residues. The DNA for the CDR3 is TGTGCCAGTAGTAGGGGGGGCGCGGATGGCTACACCTTC. It specifies CASSRGGADGYTF.

By proportion, this clonotype is large. This chain connects TRBV6-5 to TRBJ2-1; 9 nucleotides agree with TRBD2. Germline-derived CDR1 and CDR2 are MNHEY and SVGAGI. The J segment lost 1 base and the V segment lost 5 bases, leaving 12 bases of the junction unmatched. This CDR3 contains 18 residues. This CDR3 reads CASSRRLAESSSYNEQFF. The DNA for the CDR3 is TGTGCCAGCAGTCGTAGACTAGCGGAATCGAGTTCCTACAATGAGCAGTTCTTC.

The V and J genes are TRBV19 and TRBJ2-1, with TRBD2 matching over 14 bases. The V gene's germline CDR1 is LNHDA and CDR2 SQIVND (reference sequence). The CDR3 has 16 residues. V lost 9 bases and J lost 7; bases outside the gene matches: 11. CDR3 region: CASSTGGLAGVNEQFF. The DNA for the CDR3 is TGTGCCAGCAGCACCGGGGGACTAGCGGGGGTGAATGAGCAGTTCTTC.

By share, this clonotype ranks as medium-sized. The V gene is TRBV18, the J gene TRBJ1-4; D is unresolved. CDR1 KGHSH and CDR2 LQKENI come from the germline V gene. V was cut by 6 bases and J by 0 bases, with 11 bases left in between. The CDR3 has 15 amino acids. In DNA form, the CDR3 reads TGTGCCAGCTCTGGAGGAGAGGCAACTAATGAAAAACTGTTTTTT. Translating it yields CASSGGEATNEKLFF.

By share, this clonotype counts as medium-sized. The rearrangement uses TRBV6-1 and TRBJ2-7, with TRBD2 as a possible D gene (6 bases). Looked up from germline, CDR1 is MNHNS and CDR2 is SASEGT. Trimming shortened V by 7 bases and J by 0 bases, and 19 bases separated the two germline ends. This CDR3 is built from 16 residues. CDR3 sequence reads: CASNETPYGSSYEQYF. CDR3 sequence (DNA): TGTGCCAGCAACGAAACCCCTTACGGGAGCTCCTACGAGCAGTACTTC.

This clonotype is medium-sized by share. The chain is built from TRBV24-1 and TRBJ2-2, with 8 bases aligning to TRBD2. This CDR3 is 16 amino acids long. Germline V CDR1 and CDR2: KGHDR, SFDVKD. The ends lost 5 bases at V and 1 base at J; junction bases unmatched: 5. CDR3 coding DNA: TGTGCCACCAGTGGAACTAGCGGCAAGAACACCGGGGAGCTGTTTTTT. As protein: CATSGTSGKNTGELFF.